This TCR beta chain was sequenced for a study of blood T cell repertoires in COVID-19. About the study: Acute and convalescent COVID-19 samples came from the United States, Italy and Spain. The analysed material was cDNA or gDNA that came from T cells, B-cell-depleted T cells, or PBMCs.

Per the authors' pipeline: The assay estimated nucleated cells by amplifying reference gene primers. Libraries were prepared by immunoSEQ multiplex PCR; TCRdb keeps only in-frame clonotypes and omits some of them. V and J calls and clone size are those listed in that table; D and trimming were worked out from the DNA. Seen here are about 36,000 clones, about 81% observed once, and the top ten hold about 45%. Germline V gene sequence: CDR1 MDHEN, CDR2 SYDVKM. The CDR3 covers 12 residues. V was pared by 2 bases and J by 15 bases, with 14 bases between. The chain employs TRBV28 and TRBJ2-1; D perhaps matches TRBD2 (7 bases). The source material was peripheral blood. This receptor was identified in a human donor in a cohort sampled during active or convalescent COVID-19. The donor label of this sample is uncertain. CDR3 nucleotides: TGTGCCAGCAGTTTACGGGGGGCTTACCCGTTCTTC. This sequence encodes CASSLRGAYPFF.